The source of this TCR beta chain is a study of long-term antiretroviral therapy in people with HIV. Notes on this clone: What it binds is not known.

An immunoSEQ assay, version v3.0, was performed at survey level. Per-sample targets for sequencing were roughly 35,000-55,000 T-cell genomes. Profiled with immunoSEQ multiplex PCR; TCRdb holds only in-frame clones, not every one. Of 23,000 or so clones in the sample, approximately 80% were seen once. Study-level results: Clones expanded before ART dominated the repertoire at all time points.

V lost 5 bases to trimming and J lost 5 bases; unmatched junction nucleotides: 8. CDR3 size: 14 residues. Germline V gene data show CDR1 as MNHEY and CDR2 as SMNVEV (reference sequence). The rearrangement links TRBV27 to TRBJ1-1, with 7 bases identical to TRBD1. This TCR came from a man aged 50-59 years with HIV. The source was unsorted PBMCs, collected 0.3 years after starting antiretroviral therapy. CDR3 residues: CASSPQDRVTEAFF. The CDR3 DNA reads as TGTGCCAGCAGTCCCCAAGACAGGGTAACTGAAGCTTTCTTT.